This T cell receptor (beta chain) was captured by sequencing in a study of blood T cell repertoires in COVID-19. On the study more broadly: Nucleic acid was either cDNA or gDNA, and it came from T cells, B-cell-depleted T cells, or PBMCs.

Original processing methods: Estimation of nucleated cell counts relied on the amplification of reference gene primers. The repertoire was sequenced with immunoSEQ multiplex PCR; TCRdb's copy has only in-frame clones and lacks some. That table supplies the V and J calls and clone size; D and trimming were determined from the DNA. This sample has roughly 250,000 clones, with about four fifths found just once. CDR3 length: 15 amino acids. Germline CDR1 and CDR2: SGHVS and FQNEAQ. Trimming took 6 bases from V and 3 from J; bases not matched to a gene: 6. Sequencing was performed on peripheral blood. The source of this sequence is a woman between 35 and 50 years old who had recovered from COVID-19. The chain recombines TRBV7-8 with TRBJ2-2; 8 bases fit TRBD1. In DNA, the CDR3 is TGTGCCAGCAGACGAGACAGGGGATACACCGGGGAGCTGTTTTTT. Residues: CASRRDRGYTGELFF.